These T cell receptor beta chains were read from a single sample in a study of blood T cell repertoires in COVID-19. TCRdb's copy holds only in-frame clones and misses some; the assay was immunoSEQ multiplex PCR. The sample consists of about 140,000 clones, about three quarters of them appearing once. Specimen: peripheral blood. The receptors derive from a woman aged 80 or over with active or convalescent COVID-19. Both conserved end residues are part of each CDR3. D genes are given only for firm matches. For some rows the clone size is stated as once, few or many, or as a class when expanded; others skip it.

j_gene | d_gene | abundance | v_gene | CDR3nt | CDR3aa
TRBJ2-3 | NA | NA | TRBV30 | TGTGCCTGGAGTGTACCGGCCGCGGCAGATACGCAGTATTTT | CAWSVPAAADTQYF
TRBJ2-7 | NA | NA | TRBV28 | TGTGCCAGCAGTTACTCAACCTACGAGCAGTACTTC | CASSYSTYEQYF
TRBJ1-3 | TRBD1 | NA | TRBV15 | TGTGCCACCAGTCCCGGACAGGGGGCGAGGGGAAACACCATATATTTT | CATSPGQGARGNTIYF
TRBJ1-2 | TRBD1 | few | TRBV9 | TGTGCCAGCAGCTCGGACAGGAGTGGCTATGGCTACACCTTC | CASSSDRSGYGYTF
TRBJ2-1 | TRBD1 | NA | TRBV5-1 | TGCGCCAGCAGGCCCGGGACAGACCCTAACAATGAGCAGTTCTTC | CASRPGTDPNNEQFF
TRBJ1-1 | TRBD1 | few | TRBV11-2 | TGTGCCAGCAGCAAGAGGGGACAGGGGCGGGACACTGAAGCTTTCTTT | CASSKRGQGRDTEAFF
TRBJ1-5 | NA | NA | TRBV7-8 | TGTGCCAGCAGCTTAGCGCCGGGACAGCCCCAGCATTTT | CASSLAPGQPQHF
TRBJ1-5 | NA | NA | TRBV5-1 | TGCGCCAGCAGCTTGGGCCCCCTACTTGCGCAACAGCCCCAGCATTTT | CASSLGPLLAQQPQHF
TRBJ1-2 | NA | NA | TRBV6-5 | TGTGCCAGCAGAGAGCCCCAAATTTCGGGCTACACCTTC | CASREPQISGYTF
TRBJ2-1 | NA | NA | TRBV19 | TGTGCCAGTGGAGGTAGCAATGAGCAGTTCTTC | CASGGSNEQFF
TRBJ1-2 | TRBD1 | NA | TRBV28 | TGTGCCAGCAGGACAGGGGGGAGCTATGGCTACACCTTC | CASRTGGSYGYTF
TRBJ2-1 | TRBD2 | NA | TRBV3-1/TRBV3-2 | TGTGCCAGCAGCCCTATCGGGGGGGCAATTTTCTACAATGAGCAGTTCTTC | CASSPIGGAIFYNEQFF
TRBJ1-2 | NA | NA | TRBV3-1/TRBV3-2 | TGTGCCAGCAGCCTAACGCAGGGGAATGGCTACACCTTC | CASSLTQGNGYTF
TRBJ1-3 | TRBD1 | NA | TRBV7-2 | TGTGCCAGCAGCTCCGCCGGGACAGGGGGCCGGAACACCATATATTTT | CASSSAGTGGRNTIYF
TRBJ1-3 | NA | NA | TRBV19 | TGTGCCAGTTCTGGGCAGTTAGGAAACACCATATATTTT | CASSGQLGNTIYF
TRBJ2-3 | NA | NA | TRBV19 | TGTGCCAGTAGTAATCGGGGGGCCAACACAGATACGCAGTATTTT | CASSNRGANTDTQYF
TRBJ1-3 | NA | NA | TRBV4-1 | TGCGCCAGCAGCCAAAACCAGGGACTAAACACCATATATTTT | CASSQNQGLNTIYF
TRBJ2-3 | TRBD2 | NA | TRBV7-3 | TGTGCCAGCAGCCCTGACTTATGGACTAGCGGGGGACTCACAGATACGCAGTATTTT | CASSPDLWTSGGLTDTQYF
TRBJ1-1 | NA | NA | TRBV6-5 | TGTGCCAGCAGTTACGGAGGTGGGCACTACACTGAAGCTTTCTTT | CASSYGGGHYTEAFF
TRBJ2-3 | NA | few | TRBV24-1 | TGTGCCACCAGTGATTTTGGAACAGGGTCAGATACGCAGTATTTT | CATSDFGTGSDTQYF
TRBJ2-3 | TRBD1 | NA | TRBV5-1 | TGCGCCAGCAGCCCCCAAACAGGGGGCGGAGCAGATACGCAGTATTTT | CASSPQTGGGADTQYF
TRBJ1-5 | TRBD1 | NA | TRBV6-6 | TGTGCCAGCAGTTACGACAGGGGCAATCAGCCCCAGCATTTT | CASSYDRGNQPQHF
TRBJ2-5 | TRBD2 | NA | TRBV7-2 | TGTGCCAGCAGCACAGGACTAGGCGGGTACCAAGAGACCCAGTACTTC | CASSTGLGGYQETQYF
TRBJ2-1 | NA | NA | TRBV2 | TGTGCCAGCAGTGAGGCACCAAGCTCCTACAATGAGCAGTTCTTC | CASSEAPSSYNEQFF
TRBJ1-1 | NA | NA | TRBV18 | TGTGCCAGCTCACCACCTCCCGTGAACACTGAAGCTTTCTTT | CASSPPPVNTEAFF
TRBJ2-3 | TRBD1 | NA | TRBV6-5 | TGTGCCAGCAGTTGGGGACAGGGTATAGATACGCAGTATTTT | CASSWGQGIDTQYF
TRBJ2-7 | NA | NA | TRBV7-2 | TGTGCCAGCAGCTTAGACATCTTACGCACAGAACTCTACGAGCAGTACTTC | CASSLDILRTELYEQYF
TRBJ2-4 | TRBD1 | NA | TRBV10-3 | TGTGCCATCAGTGAGGGACAGGGGGCTTGGGCCAAAAACATTCAGTACTTC | CAISEGQGAWAKNIQYF
TRBJ1-3 | NA | NA | TRBV28 | TGTGCCAGCAGTTGGGGGGGGCGGTCTGGAAACACCATATATTTT | CASSWGGRSGNTIYF
TRBJ1-5 | TRBD1 | NA | TRBV4-3 | TGCGCCAGCAGCCAAGATCTTGAGGGGGCAGGGATGAATCAGCCCCAGCATTTT | CASSQDLEGAGMNQPQHF
TRBJ2-6 | TRBD1 | NA | TRBV19 | TGTGCCAGTAGCCCCGGGACAGGGGCCCGCTCTGGGGCCAACGTCCTGACTTTC | CASSPGTGARSGANVLTF
TRBJ1-1 | NA | NA | TRBV20-1 | TGCAGTGCTGGCGGGACTGAAGCTTTCTTT | CSAGGTEAFF
TRBJ1-6 | NA | NA | TRBV28 | TGTGCCAGCGTCGGGACACTTGAAGTTTCACCCCTCCACTTT | CASVGTLEVSPLHF
TRBJ2-5 | NA | few | TRBV7-9 | TGTGCCAGCAGCCCGACAGACACAAGGGAGACCCAGTACTTC | CASSPTDTRETQYF
TRBJ2-3 | TRBD2 | NA | TRBV9 | TGTGCCAGCAGCGTAGAGGCGGGGGGGCCTGTAGATACGCAGTATTTT | CASSVEAGGPVDTQYF
TRBJ1-2 | NA | NA | TRBV19 | TGTGCCAGTAGTATTCGTAACTATGGCTACACCTTC | CASSIRNYGYTF
TRBJ1-4 | NA | NA | TRBV19 | TGTGCCAGCCGAGATGTTAATGAAAAACTGTTTTTT | CASRDVNEKLFF
TRBJ2-5 | TRBD2 | NA | TRBV5-5 | TGTGCCAGCAGCTCTGGACTAGCGAGTTTACAAGAGACCCAGTACTTC | CASSSGLASLQETQYF
TRBJ1-2 | NA | NA | TRBV5-1 | TGCGCCAGCAGCTCGACGCAGGGTGCCCATGGCTACACCTTC | CASSSTQGAHGYTF
TRBJ2-3 | TRBD1 | NA | TRBV5-1 | TGCGCCAGCAGCTGGAGACAGGGCGGCACAGATACGCAGTATTTT | CASSWRQGGTDTQYF
TRBJ1-2 | NA | NA | TRBV12-3/TRBV12-4 | TGTGCCAGCAGTCTTGACAGGAGCTATGGCTACACCTTC | CASSLDRSYGYTF
TRBJ1-1 | NA | once | TRBV14 | TGTGCCAGCAGCCAACAGGGGTACTCTGAAGCTTTCTTT | CASSQQGYSEAFF
TRBJ2-7 | TRBD1 | NA | TRBV18 | TGTGCCAGCTCACCAGTGGTTACAGGGGGCCGGGAGCAGTACTTC | CASSPVVTGGREQYF
TRBJ2-2 | TRBD1 | NA | TRBV7-9 | TGTGCCAGCAGCCTCGGGACAGGGGTAGCCGGGGAGCTGTTTTTT | CASSLGTGVAGELFF
TRBJ1-2 | TRBD1 | NA | TRBV5-6 | TGTGCCAGCAGCTTCCCGGGACAGGGGGTTTATGGCTACACCTTC | CASSFPGQGVYGYTF